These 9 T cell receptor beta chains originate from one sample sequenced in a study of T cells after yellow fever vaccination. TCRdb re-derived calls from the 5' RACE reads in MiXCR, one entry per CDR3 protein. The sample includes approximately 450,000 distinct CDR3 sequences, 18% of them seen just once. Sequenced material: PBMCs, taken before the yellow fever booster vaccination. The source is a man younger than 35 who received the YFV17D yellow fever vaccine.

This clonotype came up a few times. The DNA of the CDR3 is TGCGCCAGCAGTGAGTTCCGGGACTGGCGCGCGAACACCGGGGAGCTGTTTTTT. Protein: CASSEFRDWRANTGELFF. The chain is built from TRBV10-2 and TRBJ2-2, with D tentatively TRBD2 (6 bases). This CDR3 is built from 18 residues. Trimming stripped 1 base from V and 0 bases from J, with 15 bases between. CDR1 WSHSY and CDR2 SAAADI come from the germline V gene.

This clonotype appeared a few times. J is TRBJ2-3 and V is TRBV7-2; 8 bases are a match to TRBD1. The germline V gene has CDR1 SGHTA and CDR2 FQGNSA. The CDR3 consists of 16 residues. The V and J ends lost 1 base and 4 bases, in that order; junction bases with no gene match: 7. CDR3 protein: CASSLGVRGRSDTQYF. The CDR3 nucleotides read TGTGCCAGCAGCTTAGGGGTCAGGGGGCGTTCAGATACGCAGTATTTT.

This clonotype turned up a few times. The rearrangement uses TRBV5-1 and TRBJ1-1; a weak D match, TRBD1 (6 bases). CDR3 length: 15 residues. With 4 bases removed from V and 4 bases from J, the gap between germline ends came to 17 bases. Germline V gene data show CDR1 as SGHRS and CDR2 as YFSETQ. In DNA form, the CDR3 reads TGCGCCAGCAGCCCCGAGGGGGGATCGTTCACTGAAGCTTTCTTT. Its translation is CASSPEGGSFTEAFF.

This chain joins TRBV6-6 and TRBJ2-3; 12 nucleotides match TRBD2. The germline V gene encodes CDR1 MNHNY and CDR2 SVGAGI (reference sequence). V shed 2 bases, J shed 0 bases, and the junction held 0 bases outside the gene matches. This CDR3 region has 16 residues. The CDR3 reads CASSYGLAGSTDTQYF. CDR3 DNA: TGTGCCAGCAGTTACGGACTAGCGGGGAGCACAGATACGCAGTATTTT.

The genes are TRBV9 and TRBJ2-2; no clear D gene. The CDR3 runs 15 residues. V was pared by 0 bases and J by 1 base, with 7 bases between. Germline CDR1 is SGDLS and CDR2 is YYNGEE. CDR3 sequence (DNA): TGTGCCAGCAGCGTAGACAGCGAGAACACCGGGGAGCTGTTTTTT. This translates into CASSVDSENTGELFF.

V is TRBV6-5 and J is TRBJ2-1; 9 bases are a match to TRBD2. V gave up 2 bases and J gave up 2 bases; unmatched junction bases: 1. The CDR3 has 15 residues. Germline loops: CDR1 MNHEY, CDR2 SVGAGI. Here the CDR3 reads CASSYGGGAYNEQFF. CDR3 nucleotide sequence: TGTGCCAGCAGTTACGGCGGGGGGGCCTACAATGAGCAGTTCTTC.

Written as DNA, the CDR3 is TGCAGTGCTAGGAGTCAGGGCAAGGATGAGCAGTTCTTC. Amino acid sequence: CSARSQGKDEQFF. V and J are TRBV20-1 and TRBJ2-1; possible D gene TRBD1, 5 bases. The CDR3 runs to 13 residues. Germline-derived CDR1 and CDR2 are DFQATT and SNEGSKA (reference sequence). The ends were cut back, 3 bases at V and 8 bases at J, with 14 bases in the middle.

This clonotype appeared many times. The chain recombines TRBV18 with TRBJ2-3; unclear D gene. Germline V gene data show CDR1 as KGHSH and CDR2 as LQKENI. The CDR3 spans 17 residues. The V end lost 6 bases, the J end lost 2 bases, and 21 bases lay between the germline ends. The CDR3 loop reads CASSQPPWRTHTDTQYF. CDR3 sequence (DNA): TGTGCCAGCTCCCAACCCCCCTGGCGGACCCACACAGATACGCAGTATTTT.

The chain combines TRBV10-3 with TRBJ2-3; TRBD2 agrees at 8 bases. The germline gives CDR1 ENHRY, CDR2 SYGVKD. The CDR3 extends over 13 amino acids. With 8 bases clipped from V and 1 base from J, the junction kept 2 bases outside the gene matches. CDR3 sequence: CAISGLGTDTQYF. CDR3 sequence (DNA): TGTGCCATCTCGGGACTAGGCACAGATACGCAGTATTTT.